Listed below are T cell receptor beta chains from one sample, sequenced in a study of cytomegalovirus exposure and HLA in healthy donors. Clones were read by immunoSEQ multiplex PCR, and TCRdb kept only the in-frame ones, dropping some. The data contain roughly 150,000 clones, about 80% of them singletons. What was sequenced was PBMCs. These receptors were collected from a man aged 25-40 years in good health and CMV-seropositive. Both conserved end residues are part of each CDR3. D genes are given only for firm matches. The listing skips clone size in some rows; elsewhere it reads once, few, many or a size class.

J gene	V gene	D gene	clone size	CDR3 protein	CDR3 DNA
TRBJ1-3	TRBV5-6	TRBD1	once	CASSFGDSSGNTIYF	TGTGCCAGCAGCTTTGGGGACAGCTCTGGAAACACCATATATTTT
TRBJ2-7	TRBV11-1	TRBD1	NA	CASSLEGTGLTYEQYF	TGTGCCAGCAGCTTAGAAGGGACAGGGTTAACCTACGAGCAGTACTTC
TRBJ2-3	TRBV2	TRBD2	once	CASSQTSGGHTDTQYF	TGTGCCAGCAGCCAGACTAGCGGGGGGCACACAGATACGCAGTATTTT
TRBJ1-2	TRBV30	NA	NA	CAWSVLGRNYGYTF	TGTGCCTGGAGTGTACTTGGGCGTAACTATGGCTACACCTTC
TRBJ2-6	TRBV19	NA	NA	CASSIEQGAGANVLTF	TGTGCCAGTAGTATAGAGCAGGGCGCTGGGGCCAACGTCCTGACTTTC
TRBJ1-1	TRBV7-9	TRBD1	NA	CASSPGDRIISRAFF	TGTGCCAGCAGCCCCGGGGACAGGATTATCTCTCGAGCTTTCTTT
TRBJ1-5	TRBV16	NA	NA	CASSQMTPGNQPQHF	TGTGCCAGCAGCCAAATGACACCGGGCAATCAGCCCCAGCATTTT
TRBJ1-2	TRBV10-2	NA	NA	CASSEGQGHYGYTF	TGCGCCAGCAGTGAAGGGCAGGGGCACTATGGCTACACCTTC
TRBJ2-5	TRBV4-1	TRBD2	NA	CASSQDFPSGRWEETQYF	TGCGCCAGCAGCCAAGATTTTCCTAGCGGGAGGTGGGAAGAGACCCAGTACTTC
TRBJ2-2	TRBV9	NA	NA	CASSVVLNTGELFF	TGTGCCAGCAGCGTAGTTTTAAACACCGGGGAGCTGTTTTTT
TRBJ2-2	TRBV2	NA	NA	CASGLAGELFF	TGTGCCAGCGGACTGGCCGGGGAGCTGTTTTTT
TRBJ2-7	TRBV4-1	NA	NA	CASSQVVKAATAYEQYF	TGCGCCAGCAGCCAAGTCGTTAAGGCGGCCACGGCCTACGAGCAGTACTTC
TRBJ2-2	TRBV2	TRBD2	NA	CASSEVVAGAGELFF	TGTGCCAGCAGTGAAGTGGTAGCGGGAGCCGGGGAGCTGTTTTTT
TRBJ1-1	TRBV7-9	NA	few	CASSRTTPNTEAFF	TGTGCCAGCAGCAGAACTACACCGAACACTGAAGCTTTCTTT
TRBJ1-1	TRBV4-1	NA	NA	CASSPEPIHREAFF	TGCGCCAGCAGCCCCGAACCTATCCATCGGGAAGCTTTCTTT
TRBJ2-5	TRBV27	NA	NA	CATLGGDWETQYF	TGTGCCACCCTGGGGGGAGATTGGGAGACCCAGTACTTC
TRBJ1-5	TRBV6-5	NA	NA	CASTRAINQPQHF	TGTGCCAGCACCAGGGCCATAAATCAGCCCCAGCATTTT
TRBJ1-2	TRBV5-4	NA	NA	CASSLGLPGGYGYTF	TGTGCCAGCAGCCTTGGACTACCCGGGGGGTATGGCTACACCTTC
TRBJ2-6	TRBV6-6	NA	NA	CASSPLGGGAANVLTF	TGTGCCAGCAGTCCCCTTGGTGGGGGCGCGGCCAACGTCCTGACTTTC
TRBJ2-1	TRBV5-1	NA	NA	CASSNGGDNNEQFF	TGCGCCAGCAGCAATGGCGGGGATAACAATGAGCAGTTCTTC
TRBJ2-1	TRBV27	NA	NA	CASTGTQRAYNEQFF	TGTGCCAGCACTGGGACCCAGCGGGCCTACAATGAGCAGTTCTTC
TRBJ2-2	TRBV11-3	TRBD1	once	CASSPAGTGGTGELFF	TGTGCCAGCAGCCCCGCCGGGACAGGGGGAACCGGGGAGCTGTTTTTT
TRBJ2-5	TRBV19	NA	few	CASSIVDSRALPYQETQYF	TGTGCCAGTAGTATAGTTGATAGCCGAGCCCTCCCGTACCAAGAGACCCAGTACTTC
TRBJ2-7	TRBV5-1	TRBD2	NA	CASSLAASSGYEQYF	TGCGCCAGCAGCTTGGCGGCGTCTAGCGGCTACGAGCAGTACTTC
TRBJ2-7	TRBV4-2	NA	NA	CASSQVGRGVYEQYF	TGTGCCAGCAGCCAGGTCGGACGCGGGGTCTACGAGCAGTACTTC
TRBJ2-3	TRBV5-1	TRBD1	NA	CASSCRTGLTDTQYF	TGCGCCAGCAGCTGCCGGACAGGGCTAACAGATACGCAGTATTTT
TRBJ2-1	TRBV11-1	TRBD1	NA	CASSLEQGARNEQFF	TGTGCCAGCAGCTTAGAACAGGGGGCCCGTAATGAGCAGTTCTTC
TRBJ1-5	TRBV6-1	TRBD1	NA	CASSEGTGLRQPQHF	TGTGCCAGCAGTGAAGGGACAGGATTACGTCAGCCCCAGCATTTT
TRBJ2-1	TRBV12-1	NA	NA	CASSPIQRAYNEQFF	TGTGCCAGCAGCCCGATCCAGCGGGCTTACAATGAGCAGTTCTTC
TRBJ2-7	TRBV4-2	NA	NA	CASSQEGPGEQYF	TGTGCCAGCAGCCAAGAGGGGCCAGGCGAGCAGTACTTC
TRBJ2-6	TRBV6-1	NA	NA	CASSEPGTGANVLTF	TGTGCCAGCAGTGAACCAGGGACTGGGGCCAACGTCCTGACTTTC
TRBJ2-7	TRBV19	NA	NA	CASSFGGGNYEQYF	TGTGCCAGTAGTTTTGGCGGAGGAAACTACGAGCAGTACTTC
TRBJ1-2	TRBV11-2	NA	NA	CASSFVSSFGYTF	TGTGCCAGCAGCTTTGTGAGTTCGTTTGGCTACACCTTC
TRBJ2-7	TRBV7-2	NA	once	CASSLDRTYEQYF	TGTGCCAGCAGCCTTGACAGGACCTACGAGCAGTACTTC
TRBJ2-1	TRBV5-1	TRBD2	NA	CASSPTSGSRDEQFF	TGCGCCAGCAGCCCCACTAGCGGGAGTCGGGATGAGCAGTTCTTC
TRBJ1-3	TRBV7-9	TRBD1	NA	CASSPTGVGNTIYF	TGTGCCAGCAGCCCGACAGGGGTTGGAAACACCATATATTTT
TRBJ2-7	TRBV4-2	TRBD2	few	CASSQEQLAGRTYEQYF	TGTGCCAGCAGCCAAGAGCAACTAGCGGGTAGGACCTACGAGCAGTACTTC
TRBJ1-4	TRBV5-1	TRBD1	NA	CASSLLTGGAGEKLFF	TGCGCCAGCAGCTTGTTAACAGGGGGCGCGGGAGAAAAACTGTTTTTT
TRBJ2-7	TRBV11-2	NA	once	CASSRTARGSSYAQYF	TGTGCCAGCAGCCGTACTGCGCGGGGAAGTTCCTACGCGCAGTACTTC
TRBJ2-1	TRBV7-2	TRBD2	NA	CASSGSGGAYNEQFF	TGTGCCAGCAGCGGTAGCGGGGGGGCCTACAATGAGCAGTTCTTC
TRBJ1-1	TRBV4-3	NA	NA	CASSQDRQVNTEAFF	TGCGCCAGCAGCCAAGACCGGCAGGTGAACACTGAAGCTTTCTTT
TRBJ2-5	TRBV29-1	TRBD2	few	CSVVYSGSIETQYF	TGCAGCGTTGTGTATAGCGGGAGTATCGAGACCCAGTACTTC
TRBJ1-2	TRBV19	NA	few	CASASREDYGYTF	TGTGCCAGCGCCTCCAGGGAAGACTATGGCTACACCTTC
TRBJ2-2	TRBV5-1	NA	once	CASSLEGWSTGELFF	TGCGCCAGCAGCTTAGAAGGTTGGAGCACCGGGGAGCTGTTTTTT
TRBJ1-2	TRBV9	NA	NA	CASSPRLVDSYTF	TGTGCCAGCAGCCCCCGTCTTGTAGATTCCTACACCTTC